These 4 T cell receptor beta chains originate from one sample sequenced in a study of CD8+ T cells in alopecia areata (dated by TCRdb to the late 2010s). Receptors were amplified or captured by the immunoSEQ multiplex PCR assay. RNA was extracted from all samples and reverse transcribed into cDNA, which served as template for TCR sequencing. TCRdb re-hosts the immuneACCESS table, in-frame sequences only. Its copies lack some clones; in the studies checked, an unresolved V gene accounts for under half of them, and the cause for the rest is not known. The table gives approximately 300,000 clones for this sample, with none occurring only once. The ten top clones hold 0.9% to 1.5% of the sample. Pooled mouse cutaneous lymph node cells were stained for CD4, CD8alpha, NKG2D, NKG2ACE and other markers, then sorted on a BD Influx. Material: CD4+ T cells sorted from a lymph node. These receptors originate from a C3H/HeJ mouse with alopecia areata. This strain is characterized by the MHC haplotype H2-k.

The table lists this clone with a few counts. The gene symbols are mouse symbols. The read halts 4 residues ahead of the CDR3 end, with the missing end drawn from the germline J gene. The chain uses TRBV13-2 and TRBJ2-7; 12 bases match TRBD1. The CDR3 is made up of 15 amino acids. Germline lookup yields CDR1 NNHNN and CDR2 SYGAGS (reference sequence). J was trimmed by 2 bases and V by 2 bases; bases with no gene match: 2. Incomplete CDR3 DNA: TGTGCCAGCGGTGAAGGGACAGGGGGCCCCTAT. Its protein is CASGEGTGGPY. The full CDR3 is CASGEGTGGPYEQYF.

This clone turned up a few times. These gene names are mouse names. The read gets to within 4 residues of the CDR3 end, and the germline J gene fills in the rest. This sequence joins TRBV13-2 and TRBJ2-1; weak D call: TRBD1 (6 bases). V gave up 2 bases and J gave up 1 base, with 10 bases separating them. Per germline, CDR1 NNHNN and CDR2 SYGAGS (reference sequence). The CDR3 extends over 15 amino acids. The CDR3 spells CASGEMTGNYAEQFF. The sequenced CDR3 bases are TGTGCCAGCGGTGAGATGACAGGAAACTATGCT.

This clone occurred a few times. Gene names denote mouse genes. The sequenced fragment ends 4 residues before the CDR3 boundary, so the rest is inferred from the germline J gene. The sample has other DNA sequences that encode this CDR3 too. The rearrangement links TRBV13-1 to TRBJ1-2; 10 bases match TRBD1. Germline values: CDR1 NSHNY, CDR2 SYGAGN. The CDR3 extends over 15 amino acids. V lost 3 bases and J lost 2; bases outside the gene matches: 4. CDR3 DNA (partial): TGTGCCAGCAGTGGACCGGGACAGGGGAACTCC. Translating it yields CASSGPGQGNS. The whole CDR3 region reads CASSGPGQGNSDYTF.

This clone came up a few times. The listed genes are named as in mouse. The read gets to within 4 residues of the CDR3 end, and the germline J gene fills in the rest. The chain carries TRBV13-1 and TRBJ2-7; D is possibly TRBD2 (7 bases). V lost 0 bases and J lost 0, with 10 bases in between. Germline V gene lookup returns CDR1 NSHNY and CDR2 SYGAGN. The CDR3 sequence is 15 residues long. The sequenced part of the CDR3 DNA is TGTGCCAGCAGTGATGCTGGGGGCCACTCCTAT. It is translated as CASSDAGGHSY. The whole CDR3 region reads CASSDAGGHSYEQYF.